These T cell receptor beta chains were read from a single sample in a study of CD8+ T cells in alopecia areata. The table came from immunoSEQ multiplex PCR; TCRdb's copy has only in-frame clones and leaves some out. The data show about 150,000 clones, around 87% seen once. Sample: CD8+ T cells sorted from blood, taken at week 0. The source of these receptors is a human donor with alopecia areata. CDR3s include the opening cysteine and the closing phenylalanine or tryptophan. The order of the fields is D gene, clone size, CDR3 length, V gene, J gene, CDR3 protein, CDR3 DNA. D genes are given only for firm matches. The size entry is marked missing in some rows and otherwise reads once, few, many or a size class.

D: TRBD1
size: NA
length: 13
V: TRBV27
J: TRBJ2-7
CDR3: CASSLYRGHEQYF
DNA: TGTGCCAGCAGTTTATACAGGGGGCACGAGCAGTACTTC

D: NA
size: few
length: 17
V: TRBV21-1
J: TRBJ2-7
CDR3: CASSKRRGGAVSYEQYF
DNA: TGTGCCAGCAGCAAAAGGCGGGGGGGCGCCGTCTCCTACGAGCAGTACTTC

D: TRBD1
size: NA
length: 16
V: TRBV7-9
J: TRBJ1-4
CDR3: CASSSAWDRVGEKLFF
DNA: TGTGCCAGCAGCTCGGCTTGGGACAGGGTTGGCGAAAAACTGTTTTTT

D: NA
size: NA
length: 16
V: TRBV27
J: TRBJ2-2
CDR3: CASTQKEAGNTGELFF
DNA: TGTGCCAGCACCCAAAAGGAGGCGGGGAACACCGGGGAGCTGTTTTTT

D: NA
size: NA
length: 13
V: TRBV5-1
J: TRBJ2-2
CDR3: CASSLARTGELFF
DNA: TGCGCCAGCAGCTTGGCGCGGACCGGGGAGCTGTTTTTT

D: TRBD2
size: NA
length: 16
V: TRBV7-9
J: TRBJ2-1
CDR3: CASSLVGTSSYNEQFF
DNA: TGTGCCAGCAGCTTAGTTGGGACTAGCAGTTACAATGAGCAGTTCTTC

D: TRBD2
size: once
length: 18
V: TRBV9
J: TRBJ2-1
CDR3: CASSVSPTGTSGYNEQFF
DNA: TGTGCCAGCAGCGTAAGCCCGACCGGGACTAGCGGTTACAATGAGCAGTTCTTC

D: NA
size: NA
length: 15
V: TRBV7-9
J: TRBJ1-2
CDR3: CASSLDGLTRYGYTF
DNA: TGTGCCAGCAGCTTAGATGGACTAACACGCTATGGCTACACCTTC

D: NA
size: NA
length: 8
V: TRBV30
J: TRBJ2-1
CDR3: CAWEGQFF
DNA: TGTGCCTGGGAGGGGCAGTTCTTC

D: TRBD2
size: NA
length: 13
V: TRBV6-5
J: TRBJ2-1
CDR3: CASRAGTSFEQFF
DNA: TGTGCCAGCAGAGCAGGGACTAGCTTTGAGCAGTTCTTC

D: NA
size: NA
length: 15
V: TRBV7-6
J: TRBJ2-7
CDR3: CASSLDRGSPYEQYF
DNA: TGTGCCAGCAGCTTAGATCGAGGTTCTCCCTACGAGCAGTACTTC

D: NA
size: once
length: 14
V: TRBV11-2
J: TRBJ2-7
CDR3: CASSPPSNSYEQYF
DNA: TGTGCCAGCAGCCCTCCCAGTAACTCCTACGAGCAGTACTTC

D: NA
size: NA
length: 13
V: TRBV29-1
J: TRBJ2-2
CDR3: CSVQGDNTGELFF
DNA: TGCAGCGTACAGGGAGACAACACCGGGGAGCTGTTTTTT

D: TRBD2
size: NA
length: 16
V: TRBV7-8
J: TRBJ2-1
CDR3: CASSLPTSGGANEQFF
DNA: TGTGCCAGCAGCCTTCCGACTAGCGGGGGGGCCAATGAGCAGTTCTTC

D: NA
size: NA
length: 14
V: TRBV27
J: TRBJ1-6
CDR3: CASSLVGNNSPLHF
DNA: TGTGCCAGCAGTTTAGTGGGAAATAATTCACCCCTCCACTTT

D: TRBD2
size: NA
length: 16
V: TRBV15
J: TRBJ2-3
CDR3: CATSSGLAGEADTQYF
DNA: TGTGCCACCAGCAGTGGACTAGCGGGAGAGGCAGATACGCAGTATTTT

D: NA
size: few
length: 13
V: TRBV7-9
J: TRBJ2-5
CDR3: CASATPAQETQYF
DNA: TGTGCCAGCGCTACACCAGCCCAAGAGACCCAGTACTTC

D: TRBD2
size: NA
length: 16
V: TRBV5-6
J: TRBJ2-2
CDR3: CASSFSTSGSFRELFF
DNA: TGTGCCAGCAGCTTTTCGACTAGCGGGAGTTTCCGGGAGCTGTTTTTT

D: TRBD1
size: NA
length: 12
V: TRBV5-6
J: TRBJ2-4
CDR3: CASSRDRGIQYF
DNA: TGTGCCAGCAGCAGGGACAGGGGCATTCAGTACTTC

D: NA
size: NA
length: 13
V: TRBV7-6
J: TRBJ2-2
CDR3: CASSPVYTGELFF
DNA: TGTGCCAGCAGCCCCGTTTACACCGGGGAGCTGTTTTTT

D: NA
size: NA
length: 16
V: TRBV6-5
J: TRBJ1-5
CDR3: CASSYLVGQVGQPQHF
DNA: TGTGCCAGCAGTTACCTAGTAGGGCAGGTGGGTCAGCCCCAGCATTTT

D: TRBD1
size: NA
length: 15
V: TRBV7-9
J: TRBJ2-1
CDR3: CASSSDRVPYNEQFF
DNA: TGTGCCAGCAGCTCAGACAGGGTCCCCTACAATGAGCAGTTCTTC

D: NA
size: NA
length: 13
V: TRBV29-1
J: TRBJ2-7
CDR3: CSVVLTSFYEQYF
DNA: TGCAGCGTTGTATTGACGAGCTTCTACGAGCAGTACTTC

D: NA
size: NA
length: 13
V: TRBV2
J: TRBJ2-2
CDR3: CASSELLTGELFF
DNA: TGTGCCAGCAGTGAGCTGTTAACCGGGGAGCTGTTTTTT

D: TRBD1
size: NA
length: 14
V: TRBV7-9
J: TRBJ2-7
CDR3: CASSPPGQGYEQYF
DNA: TGTGCCAGCAGCCCACCGGGACAGGGCTACGAGCAGTACTTC

D: NA
size: once
length: 15
V: TRBV4-1
J: TRBJ2-7
CDR3: CASSQVRKGKSEQYF
DNA: TGCGCCAGCAGCCAAGTCCGAAAGGGAAAGTCCGAGCAGTACTTC

D: NA
size: NA
length: 14
V: TRBV7-9
J: TRBJ2-4
CDR3: CASSSPRQKNIQYF
DNA: TGTGCCAGCAGTTCACCGCGACAGAAAAACATTCAGTACTTC

D: TRBD1
size: once
length: 15
V: TRBV19
J: TRBJ2-3
CDR3: CASSITGQGADTQYF
DNA: TGTGCCAGTAGTATTACGGGACAGGGGGCAGATACGCAGTATTTT

D: NA
size: medium-sized
length: 14
V: TRBV6-4
J: TRBJ2-2
CDR3: CASSDSTGAGELFF
DNA: TGTGCCAGCAGTGACTCAACCGGGGCCGGGGAGCTGTTTTTT

D: NA
size: NA
length: 11
V: TRBV30
J: TRBJ2-7
CDR3: CAWSVGYEQYF
DNA: TGTGCCTGGAGTGTGGGCTACGAGCAGTACTTC

D: NA
size: NA
length: 14
V: TRBV11-2
J: TRBJ1-1
CDR3: CASSSDQRFAEAFF
DNA: TGTGCCAGCAGCTCCGATCAGAGGTTCGCTGAAGCTTTCTTT

D: NA
size: few
length: 10
V: TRBV2
J: TRBJ2-7
CDR3: CASGTYEQYF
DNA: TGTGCCAGCGGCACCTACGAGCAGTACTTC

D: NA
size: NA
length: 16
V: TRBV9
J: TRBJ2-2
CDR3: CASSPPLSGYTGELFF
DNA: TGTGCCAGCAGCCCCCCCCTGAGCGGGTACACCGGGGAGCTGTTTTTT

D: NA
size: few
length: 13
V: TRBV6-6
J: TRBJ2-2
CDR3: CASSPGNTGELFF
DNA: TGTGCCAGCAGTCCCGGGAACACCGGGGAGCTGTTTTTT

D: NA
size: NA
length: 14
V: TRBV27
J: TRBJ2-7
CDR3: CASSLSVSGPEQYF
DNA: TGTGCCAGCAGTTTATCGGTGTCGGGGCCCGAGCAGTACTTC

D: NA
size: NA
length: 15
V: TRBV7-6
J: TRBJ1-6
CDR3: CASRETGQTNSPLHF
DNA: TGTGCCAGCAGGGAAACTGGACAGACTAATTCACCCCTCCACTTT

D: NA
size: once
length: 14
V: TRBV14
J: TRBJ2-7
CDR3: CASSPYRGYYEQYF
DNA: TGTGCCAGCAGCCCCTACCGGGGATACTACGAGCAGTACTTC

D: TRBD2
size: NA
length: 13
V: TRBV27
J: TRBJ2-7
CDR3: CASSLAGAYEQYF
DNA: TGTGCCAGCAGTTTAGCGGGGGCCTACGAGCAGTACTTC

D: NA
size: NA
length: 14
V: TRBV13
J: TRBJ1-1
CDR3: CASSLGEQGGEAFF
DNA: TGTGCCAGCAGCTTAGGGGAGCAAGGGGGTGAAGCTTTCTTT

D: NA
size: NA
length: 13
V: TRBV2
J: TRBJ2-7
CDR3: CARGALHGYEQYF
DNA: TGTGCCAGGGGGGCTTTGCATGGCTACGAGCAGTACTTC

D: TRBD2
size: NA
length: 14
V: TRBV30
J: TRBJ2-3
CDR3: CAQSGRFISDTQYF
DNA: TGTGCCCAGAGCGGGAGGTTTATTTCAGATACGCAGTATTTT

D: TRBD1
size: NA
length: 17
V: TRBV29-1
J: TRBJ2-3
CDR3: CSVVKAGGQGATDTQYF
DNA: TGCAGCGTCGTTAAGGCAGGAGGACAGGGTGCCACAGATACGCAGTATTTT

D: NA
size: NA
length: 16
V: TRBV6-5
J: TRBJ2-2
CDR3: CASSYSIGGNTGELFF
DNA: TGTGCCAGCAGTTACTCGATCGGGGGGAACACCGGGGAGCTGTTTTTT

D: TRBD2
size: once
length: 16
V: TRBV6-5
J: TRBJ2-5
CDR3: CASSYGTSGYQETQYF
DNA: TGTGCCAGCAGTTACGGGACTAGCGGGTACCAAGAGACCCAGTACTTC